The clone carrying this TCR beta chain has ten or more counts. This entry comes from a study of T cells in Graves' hyperthyroidism and ophthalmopathy. Study in general: At the time of initial diagnosis and before any treatment, peripheral blood was collected.

What was amplified from RNA transcripts were TCR beta CDR3 regions. The TCR CDR3 first-round RT-PCR relied on the HTBI primer set. A single record per CDR3 protein comes from TCRdb applying MiXCR to the multiplex PCR reads. The sample gives 330,000 or so distinct CDR3 sequences, around 18% of which show up once; 15% to 18% is in the top ten. The CDR3 spans 18 residues. V gave up 0 bases and J gave up 2 bases, with 17 bases separating them. The V gene's germline CDR1 is MGHRA and CDR2 YSYEKL. The diagnoses drew upon clinical symptoms, serum thyroxine and TRAb, thyroid ultrasound and orbital computed tomography. Fresh 10 ml peripheral blood yielded PBMCs.

The chain joins TRBV4-1 to TRBJ1-3; no clear D. This TCR was recovered from a woman aged 40 to 50 with Graves' ophthalmopathy. Sequences were obtained from blood. In nucleotides, the CDR3 is TGCGCCAGCAGCCAAGATATGATTGGAGGGAAAGCTGGAAACACCATATATTTT. It encodes CASSQDMIGGKAGNTIYF.